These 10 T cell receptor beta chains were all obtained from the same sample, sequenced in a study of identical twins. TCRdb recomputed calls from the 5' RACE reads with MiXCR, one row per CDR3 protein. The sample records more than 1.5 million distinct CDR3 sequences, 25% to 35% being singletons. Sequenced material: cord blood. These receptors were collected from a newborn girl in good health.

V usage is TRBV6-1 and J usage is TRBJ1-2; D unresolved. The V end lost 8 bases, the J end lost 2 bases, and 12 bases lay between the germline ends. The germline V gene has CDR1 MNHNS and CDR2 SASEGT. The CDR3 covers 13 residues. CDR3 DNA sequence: TGTGCCAGCCTGACCGGGCAAAACTATGGCTACACCTTC. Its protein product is CASLTGQNYGYTF.

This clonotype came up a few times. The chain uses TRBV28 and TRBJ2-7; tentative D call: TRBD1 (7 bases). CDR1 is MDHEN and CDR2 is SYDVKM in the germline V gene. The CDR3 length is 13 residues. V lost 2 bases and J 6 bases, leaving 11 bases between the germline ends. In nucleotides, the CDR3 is TGTGCCAGCAGTTTAGGAGGGGGCCCCGAGCAGTACTTC. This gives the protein CASSLGGGPEQYF.

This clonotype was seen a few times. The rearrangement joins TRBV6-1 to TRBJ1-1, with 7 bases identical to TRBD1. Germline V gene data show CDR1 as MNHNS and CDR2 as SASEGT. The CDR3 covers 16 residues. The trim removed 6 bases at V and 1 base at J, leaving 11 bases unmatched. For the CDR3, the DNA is TGTGCCAGCAGACCATCTACAGGGGCGCGGAACACTGAAGCTTTCTTT. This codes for CASRPSTGARNTEAFF.

CDR3 bases: TGTGCCAGCACCACGGGACAGGTGGAGGAAAAACTGTTTTTT. This sequence encodes CASTTGQVEEKLFF. The chain has TRBV28 and TRBJ1-4, with 8 bases fitting TRBD1. Trimming took 7 bases from V and 8 from J; bases not matched to a gene: 9. The CDR3 sequence is 14 residues long. Per the germline V gene, CDR1 is MDHEN and CDR2 is SYDVKM.

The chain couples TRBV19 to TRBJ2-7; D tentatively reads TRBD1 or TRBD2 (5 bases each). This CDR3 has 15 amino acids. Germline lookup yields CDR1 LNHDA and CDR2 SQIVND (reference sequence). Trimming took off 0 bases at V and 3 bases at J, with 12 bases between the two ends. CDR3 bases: TGTGCCAGTAGTATAGACTTGGGACCGCGCTACGAGCAGTACTTC. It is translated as CASSIDLGPRYEQYF. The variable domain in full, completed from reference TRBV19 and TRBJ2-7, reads DGGITQSPKYLFRKEGQNVTLSCEQNLNHDAMYWYRQDPGQGLRLIYYSQIVNDFQKGDIAEGYSVSREKKESFPLTVTSAQKNPTAFYLCASSIDLGPRYEQYFGPGTRLTVT.

This chain's CDR3 is CASSYPLDYQETQYF. The CDR3 nucleotides are TGTGCCAGCAGTTACCCCCTGGACTATCAAGAGACCCAGTACTTC. This rearrangement joins TRBV6-2 or TRBV6-3 to TRBJ2-5; possibly TRBD2 for D (6 bases). Trimming shortened V by 2 bases and J by 2 bases, and 12 bases separated the two germline ends. Germline V gene sequence: CDR1 MNHEY, CDR2 SVGEGT. The CDR3 totals 15 residues.

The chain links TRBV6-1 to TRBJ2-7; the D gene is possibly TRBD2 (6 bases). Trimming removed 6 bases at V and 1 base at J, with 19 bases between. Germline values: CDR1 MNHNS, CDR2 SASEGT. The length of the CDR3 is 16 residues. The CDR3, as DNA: TGTGCCAGCAGCGGCTCTCGGGGGTTCGGTTCCTACGAGCAGTACTTC. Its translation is CASSGSRGFGSYEQYF.

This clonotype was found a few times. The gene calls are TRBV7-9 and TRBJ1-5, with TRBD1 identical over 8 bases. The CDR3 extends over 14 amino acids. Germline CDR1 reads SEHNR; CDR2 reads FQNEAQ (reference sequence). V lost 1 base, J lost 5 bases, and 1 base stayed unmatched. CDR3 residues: CASSLETGDQPQHF. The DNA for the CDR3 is TGTGCCAGCAGCTTAGAGACAGGGGATCAGCCCCAGCATTTT.

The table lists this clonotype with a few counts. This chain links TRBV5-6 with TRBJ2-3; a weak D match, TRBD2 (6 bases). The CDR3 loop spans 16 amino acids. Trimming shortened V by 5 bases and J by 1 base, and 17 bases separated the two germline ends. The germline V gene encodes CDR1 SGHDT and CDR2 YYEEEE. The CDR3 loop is CASRRLGRGGTDTQYF. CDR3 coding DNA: TGTGCCAGCAGACGACTAGGTAGAGGTGGCACAGATACGCAGTATTTT.

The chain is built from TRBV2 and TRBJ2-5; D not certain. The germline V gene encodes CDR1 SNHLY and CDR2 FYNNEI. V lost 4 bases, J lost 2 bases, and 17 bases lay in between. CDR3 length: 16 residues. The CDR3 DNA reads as TGTGCCAGCAGTGCTTTAGAAGCCCCGGCTCAAGAGACCCAGTACTTC. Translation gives CASSALEAPAQETQYF.